The present T cell receptor (beta chain) was sequenced within a study of T cells expressing NK-cell markers. From the 5' RACE reads, TCRdb lists one entry per CDR3 protein and no DNA. The sample totals 500,000 to 700,000 distinct CDR3 sequences. To note about this clonotype: The antigen is not known.

Regarding the study as a whole: Whether expanded NKG2C+ T cell clones recognized HCMV stayed uncertain. A range of 1.0-7.0% of CD8+ T cells consisted of dominant NKG2C+ clonotypes in about six donors.

The TCR was taken from a man between 18 and 29 years old in good health. The specimen was blood T cells: a sorted CD56 or NKG2C T cell subset, CD4+ or CD8+ T cells, or bulk PBMC T cells (not recorded which).

The CDR3 region is CASGSSSQGPGNEQFF. The chain has TRBV7-9 and TRBJ2-1; checking the TCRdb D call of TRBD1 is not possible without DNA. Germline lookup yields CDR1 SEHNR and CDR2 FQNEAQ (reference sequence). The CDR3 is made up of 16 amino acids.